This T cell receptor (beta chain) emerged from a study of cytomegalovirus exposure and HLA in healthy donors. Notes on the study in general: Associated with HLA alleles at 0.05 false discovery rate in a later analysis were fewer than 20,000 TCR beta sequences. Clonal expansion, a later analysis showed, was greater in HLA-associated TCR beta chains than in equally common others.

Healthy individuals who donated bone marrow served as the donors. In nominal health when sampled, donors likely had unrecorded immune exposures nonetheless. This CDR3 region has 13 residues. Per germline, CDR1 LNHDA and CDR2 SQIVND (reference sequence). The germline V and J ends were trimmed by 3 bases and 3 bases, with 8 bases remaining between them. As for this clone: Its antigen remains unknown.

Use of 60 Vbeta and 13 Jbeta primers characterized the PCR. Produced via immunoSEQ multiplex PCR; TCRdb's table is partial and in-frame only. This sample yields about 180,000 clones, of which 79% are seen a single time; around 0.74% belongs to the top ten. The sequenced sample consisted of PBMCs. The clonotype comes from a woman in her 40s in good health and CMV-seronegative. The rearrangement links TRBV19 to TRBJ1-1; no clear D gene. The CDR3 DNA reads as TGTGCCAGTAGTATTAGCGGGTACACTGAAGCTTTCTTT. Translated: CASSISGYTEAFF.